This TCR beta chain was captured by sequencing in a study of T cell responses to AZD1222 COVID-19 vaccine. Whole-study results and caveats: Sampling that yielded the repertoires occurred only after the peak T cell response.

On this clone: Its target is not known.

Sequencing was performed with immunoSEQ multiplex PCR; in TCRdb, only in-frame clones are kept and a portion is missing. The table shows 150,000 to 200,000 clones, with 85% to 95% occurring only once. CDR1 is MNHEY and CDR2 is SVGEGT in the germline V gene. The CDR3 spans 13 residues. Between the trimmed V and J ends, which lost 5 bases and 4 bases, there was a span of 11 bases. This sequence was found in an adult in good health. The sequences come from peripheral blood, collected on day 0 of AZD1222 vaccination. This rearrangement joins TRBV6-2 or TRBV6-3 to TRBJ1-2, with a tentative D call TRBD1 (6 bases). The CDR3 loop reads CASSKGVRYGYTF. Written as DNA, the CDR3 is TGTGCCAGCAGTAAGGGGGTCCGCTATGGCTACACCTTC.